The clone carrying this T cell receptor (beta chain) has just one count. Its specificity is not known. The sample is drawn from a study of OX40 agonist ivuxolimab in advanced cancers. Looking at the study overall: An anti-OX40 (CD134) antibody with agonistic activity, ivuxolimab, was administered to patients. Head and neck, renal cell, melanoma or hepatocellular carcinoma were the cancers that dose-escalation patients had. Whole-study findings and limits: In the expanded peripheral T cells, antigen specificity was never determined.

TCRdb's table, derived via immunoSEQ multiplex PCR, lists solely in-frame clones and lacks some. The sample lists tens of thousands of clones; about four fifths were seen once. Per the germline V gene, CDR1 is KGHSH and CDR2 is LQKENI. CDR3 size: 14 residues. V shed 3 bases and J shed 7 bases, with 13 bases lying between them. The source of this sequence is an adult with an advanced solid tumor such as melanoma, head and neck, liver or kidney cancer. The rearrangement uses TRBV18 and TRBJ1-5, with unresolved D. Sequences were derived from CD4+ or CD8+ T cells sorted from blood, sampled in a trial of the OX40 agonist ivuxolimab. CDR3 sequence: CASSPIPSAQPQHF. The DNA for the CDR3 is TGTGCCAGCTCACCTATACCCTCAGCCCAGCCCCAGCATTTT.